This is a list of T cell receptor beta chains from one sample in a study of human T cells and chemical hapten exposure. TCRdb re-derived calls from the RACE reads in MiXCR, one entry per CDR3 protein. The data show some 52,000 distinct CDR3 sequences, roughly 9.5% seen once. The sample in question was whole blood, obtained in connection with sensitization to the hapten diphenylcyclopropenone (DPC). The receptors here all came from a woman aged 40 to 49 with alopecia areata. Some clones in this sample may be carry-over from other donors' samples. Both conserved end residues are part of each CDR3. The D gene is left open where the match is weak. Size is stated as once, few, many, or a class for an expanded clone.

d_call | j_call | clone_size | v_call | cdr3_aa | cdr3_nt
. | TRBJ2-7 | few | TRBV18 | CASSPSSGYEQYF | TGTGCCAGCTCACCCTCGTCCGGGTACGAGCAGTACTTC
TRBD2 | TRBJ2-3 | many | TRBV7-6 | CASSLVFILAGARSDTQYF | TGTGCCAGCAGCTTAGTGTTCATACTAGCGGGGGCCCGATCAGATACGCAGTATTTT
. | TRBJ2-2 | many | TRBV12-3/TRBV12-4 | CASSRRGGESGELFF | TGTGCCAGCAGCCGAAGAGGGGGAGAATCCGGGGAGCTGTTTTTT
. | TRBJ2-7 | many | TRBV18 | CASSPPGQAEQYF | TGTGCCAGCTCACCACCCGGACAAGCCGAGCAGTACTTC
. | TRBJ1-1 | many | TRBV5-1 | CASSWAANTEAFF | TGCGCCAGCAGCTGGGCGGCGAACACTGAAGCTTTCTTT